This T cell receptor (beta chain) emerged from a study of vaccination effects on CD4 cells after COVID-19. Findings and caveats of the study: Within healthy vaccinees, only 1 of 255 vaccine-induced clones displayed cross-reactivity with common cold coronaviruses. Early timepoints after infection were absent, and convalescent patients were few in the study. Marked clonal contraction of infection- and vaccine-induced clones was seen late after vaccination.

V lost 8 bases and J 3 bases, leaving 14 bases between the germline ends. Looked up from germline, CDR1 is KGHSH and CDR2 is LQKENI. The CDR3 is made up of 13 amino acids. Antigen-specific CD4+ T cells were first expanded with viral peptide pools by the ViraFEST assay and only then sequenced. Subsequent to roughly 9 days of culture, CD4+ T cells were isolated. Two-dose vaccination with either BNT162b2 or mRNA-1273 was given to the participants. Vaccinated recipients, who were negative for nucleocapsid antibodies, had no history of SARS-CoV-2 infection. Details on this clone: Antigen specificity is unknown.

The table came from immunoSEQ multiplex PCR; TCRdb's copy has only in-frame clones and leaves some out. The sample lists 20,000 to 30,000 clones, approximately 69% occurring once. The chain joins TRBV18 to TRBJ2-7; maybe TRBD1 (6 bases). This sequence was found in a human donor who received a COVID-19 vaccine. The sequencing here drew on CD4+ T cells from PBMCs cultured with SARS-CoV-2 spike peptides, taken after COVID-19 vaccination. The CDR3 DNA sequence: TGTGCCAGCCTCAGGGGCCCCGACTACGAGCAGTACTTC. It specifies CASLRGPDYEQYF.